What follows are 11 T cell receptor beta chains derived from one specimen sequenced in a study of CD8 T cells in ankylosing spondylitis (dated by TCRdb to about 2017). The library was made by 5' RACE. The sequencer was an Illumina HiSeq 2500. In TCRdb, the public reads were trimmed at Q25 with fastp and aligned with MiXCR, with productive beta chains retained. Rows with a matching CDR3 protein are joined into one entry that keeps the most common DNA and genes. The sample table records 100,000 to 150,000 distinct CDR3 sequences; around 9% of these occur just once. Jointly, the top ten make up 2.5% to 3.5% of the sample. The sample was blood, either unsorted or a sorted T cell fraction (not recorded which). The receptors originated from a male donor with ankylosing spondylitis or in good health (not recorded which).

The J gene is TRBJ2-5, the V gene TRBV25-1; D is possibly TRBD1 (5 bases). The V gene's germline CDR1 is MGHDK and CDR2 SYGVNS. Trimming left V 5 bases short and J 6 bases short, with 19 bases between. The CDR3 is 15 residues long. Written as DNA, the CDR3 is TGTGCCAGCAGTCCACCACTCGGCAGGGCAAAGACCCAGTACTTC. As protein: CASSPPLGRAKTQYF.

A word on this clonotype: One base away lies a much larger clone, so this may be a sequencing read error. The chain links TRBV5-1 to TRBJ2-3; the D call may be TRBD1 or TRBD2 (5 bases each). The CDR3 has 19 residues. V gave up 3 bases and J gave up 6 bases, with 29 bases separating them. Germline loops: CDR1 SGHRS, CDR2 YFSETQ. CDR3 sequence: CASSSSGPRRITVSDTQYF. Written as DNA, the CDR3 is TGCGCCAGCAGCTCGTCGGGGCCTAGGAGAATAACGGTATCGGATACGCAGTATTTT. The whole variable domain, filled in from reference TRBV5-1 and TRBJ2-3, reads KAGVTQTPRYLIKTRGQQVTLSCSPISGHRSVSWYQQTPGQGLQFLFEYFSETQRNKGNFPGRFSGRQFSNSRSEMNVSTLELGDSALYLCASSSSGPRRITVSDTQYFGPGTRLTVL.

The V and J genes are TRBV12-3 or TRBV12-4 and TRBJ2-3; 9 bases are shared with TRBD1. The length of the CDR3 is 16 residues. Trimming took 5 bases from V and 2 from J; bases not matched to a gene: 8. This CDR3 is CASSDRTGAITDTQYF. CDR3 coding DNA: TGTGCCAGCAGTGACAGGACAGGGGCGATCACAGATACGCAGTATTTT.

J is TRBJ1-1 and V is TRBV12-3 or TRBV12-4; no reliable D call. The CDR3 has 13 amino acids. Trimming took 2 bases from V and 6 from J, leaving 10 bases between them. The CDR3 region is CASSLHGRPEAFF. CDR3 sequence (DNA): TGTGCCAGCAGTTTACACGGAAGACCTGAAGCTTTCTTT.

Ten or more counts support this clonotype. The chain uses TRBV6-1 and TRBJ2-2; D might be TRBD1 (6 bases). CDR3 length: 15 amino acids. V lost 6 bases and J lost 0, with 11 bases in between. Germline CDR1 MNHNS, CDR2 SASEGT. This chain's CDR3 is CASSRDTANTGELFF. In DNA, the CDR3 is TGTGCCAGCAGCCGGGACACTGCGAACACCGGGGAGCTGTTTTTT.

This clonotype was counted ten times or more. The missing conserved phenylalanine or tryptophan at the end of this CDR3 makes a read error likely. The DNA is left out, because the CDR3 cannot be placed on it with certainty; the CDR3 is given as TCRdb lists it. The V gene is TRBV5-1, the J gene TRBJ2-1. Germline V gene lookup returns CDR1 SGHRS and CDR2 YFSETQ. The CDR3 contains 13 residues when both ends are counted. This chain's CDR3 is CASSLGLGTDSLL.

The chain carries TRBV5-5 and TRBJ1-2; TRBD1 aligns across 7 bases. Per germline, CDR1 SGHKS and CDR2 YYEKEE (reference sequence). This CDR3 contains 14 residues. V lost 2 bases, J lost 2 bases, and 3 bases stayed unmatched. Here the CDR3 reads CASSLNRGNYGYTF. The CDR3 nucleotides are TGTGCCAGCAGCTTAAACAGGGGAAACTATGGCTACACCTTC.

This clonotype was counted only a few times. V gene TRBV4-2 combines with J gene TRBJ1-6; D gene uncertain. Germline V gene data show CDR1 as LGHNA and CDR2 as YNFKEQ. The CDR3 totals 14 residues. V dropped 0 bases and J dropped 8 bases, with 8 bases sitting between them. CDR3 sequence (DNA): TGTGCCAGCAGCCAAGATGATAGGGATTCACCCCTCCACTTT. Protein sequence: CASSQDDRDSPLHF.

This clonotype has a count of ten or more. The chain uses TRBV20-1 and TRBJ2-1, with TRBD2 matching over 7 bases. The V gene end was trimmed by 5 bases and the J gene end by 0 bases; junction bases not matched to a gene: 13. The V gene's germline CDR1 is DFQATT and CDR2 SNEGSKA (reference sequence). The CDR3 extends over 17 amino acids. The CDR3 nucleotides are TGCAGTGCTTACATCTCACTAGCGATGAGCTCCTACAATGAGCAGTTCTTC. Translation gives CSAYISLAMSSYNEQFF.

This clonotype appeared many times. V is TRBV29-1 and J is TRBJ2-1; TRBD2 matches 8 bases. Germline loops: CDR1 SQVTM, CDR2 ANQGSEA. The length of the CDR3 is 14 residues. With V trimmed by 3 bases and J by 3 bases, 4 bases remained unmatched. The CDR3 loop reads CSVDVSGDYNEQFF. The CDR3, as DNA: TGCAGCGTTGATGTTAGCGGGGACTACAATGAGCAGTTCTTC.

This clonotype was observed at least ten times. The chain links TRBV12-3 or TRBV12-4 to TRBJ2-5, with 14 bases fitting TRBD2. The CDR3 totals 17 residues. V lost 3 bases and J lost 5; bases outside the gene matches: 8. The CDR3 coding sequence is TGTGCCAGCAGTTTCGGGGGACTAGCGGGAGCCCAGGAGACCCAGTACTTC. Its protein is CASSFGGLAGAQETQYF.